The 31 T cell receptor beta chains reported below all come from one sample, sequenced in a study of T-cell memory formation after mild COVID-19. TCRdb re-derived calls from the 5' RACE reads in MiXCR, one entry per CDR3 protein. The sample lists around 470,000 distinct CDR3 sequences; 20% were seen once. Sequenced sample: PBMCs or a T cell subset sorted from them (not recorded which). The receptor set was obtained from an adult woman who had mild COVID-19 (a few samples of this study predate the infection). Cell type and time point are not known.

The chain joins TRBV14 to TRBJ2-3; D unresolved. The germline CDR1 and CDR2 sequences are SGHDN and FVKESK. Trimming removed 1 base at V and 4 bases at J, with 12 bases between. The CDR3 runs to 15 residues. The CDR3 loop reads CASSQGWGTADTQYF. CDR3 nucleotides: TGTGCCAGCAGCCAAGGGTGGGGAACAGCAGATACGCAGTATTTT.

This clonotype was counted only a few times. The V call is TRBV20-1, the J call TRBJ2-2, with D tentatively TRBD1 (6 bases). This CDR3 contains 16 residues. V lost 0 bases, J lost 0 bases, and 11 bases lay in between. Germline CDR1 and CDR2: DFQATT and SNEGSKA (reference sequence). The CDR3 coding sequence is TGCAGTGCTAGAGATGTCGGGACATCGAACACCGGGGAGCTGTTTTTT. It codes for CSARDVGTSNTGELFF.

The rearrangement links TRBV10-3 to TRBJ1-6, with D perhaps matching TRBD1 (6 bases). V gave up 3 bases and J gave up 9 bases, with 6 bases separating them. Per the germline V gene, CDR1 is ENHRY and CDR2 is SYGVKD. The CDR3 spans 12 residues. CDR3 coding DNA: TGTGCCATCAGTGAAGGGGGTTCACCCCTCCACTTT. Translated, it gives CAISEGGSPLHF.

This sequence joins TRBV19 and TRBJ2-5; D ambiguous. Trimming took off 6 bases at V and 1 base at J, with 15 bases between the two ends. CDR1 and CDR2 (germline): LNHDA, SQIVND (reference sequence). This CDR3 contains 15 residues. In DNA form, the CDR3 reads TGTGCCAGTAGACCCAGGTCGGCTAGCCAAGAGACCCAGTACTTC. Amino acids: CASRPRSASQETQYF.

A few counts support this clonotype. The chain employs TRBV7-2 and TRBJ2-7; 7 bases line up with TRBD1. V shed 8 bases and J 2 bases; nucleotides not matched to a gene: 6. The germline gives CDR1 SGHTA, CDR2 FQGNSA. This CDR3 is 13 amino acids long. The CDR3 reads CASRRDSTYEQYF. For the CDR3, the DNA is TGTGCCAGCCGACGGGACAGTACCTACGAGCAGTACTTC.

This clonotype has just a few counts. The chain recombines TRBV6-6 with TRBJ1-2; a weak D match, TRBD1 (6 bases). The germline V and J ends were trimmed by 2 bases and 4 bases, with 11 bases remaining between them. This CDR3 is 14 amino acids long. The V gene's germline CDR1 is MNHNY and CDR2 SVGAGI (reference sequence). The CDR3 coding sequence is TGTGCCAGCAGTTACCGGGGGGCGGGCTATGGCTACACCTTC. As protein: CASSYRGAGYGYTF.

This clonotype came up a few times. The chain uses TRBV3-1 and TRBJ2-2; D may match TRBD1 or TRBD2 (5 bases each). Trimming left V 4 bases short and J 6 bases short, with 12 bases between. CDR1 and CDR2 (germline): LGHDT, YNNKEL (reference sequence). The CDR3 has 14 amino acids. The CDR3: CASSLGTLAGELFF. The CDR3 nucleotides are TGTGCCAGCAGCCTTGGGACGTTGGCCGGGGAGCTGTTTTTT.

The J gene is TRBJ2-2, the V gene TRBV20-1; D gene unclear. The CDR3 covers 13 residues. Per the germline V gene, CDR1 is DFQATT and CDR2 is SNEGSKA (reference sequence). Trimming took off 0 bases at V and 4 bases at J, with 6 bases between the two ends. In DNA form, the CDR3 reads TGCAGTGCTAGAGATCCCCTCACCGGGGAGCTGTTTTTT. It is translated as CSARDPLTGELFF.

This clonotype has more than one count but fewer than ten. This chain joins TRBV29-1 and TRBJ2-1; 10 positions match TRBD2. V lost 6 bases, J lost 5 bases, and 7 bases stayed unmatched. Germline loops: CDR1 SQVTM, CDR2 ANQGSEA. There are 14 residues in the CDR3. CDR3 amino acids: CSVYHGTSDNEQFF. In DNA form, the CDR3 reads TGCAGCGTCTACCACGGGACTAGCGACAATGAGCAGTTCTTC.

The chain carries TRBV24-1 and TRBJ2-2; D is undetermined. Deletions cut 9 bases from V and 7 bases from J, with 14 bases between. This CDR3 region has 13 residues. Germline loops: CDR1 KGHDR, CDR2 SFDVKD. The CDR3 region is CATHAVGGGELFF. DNA for the CDR3: TGTGCCACCCATGCAGTAGGTGGCGGGGAGCTGTTTTTT.

The rearrangement joins TRBV4-3 to TRBJ2-6, with D perhaps TRBD1 (6 bases). CDR1 and CDR2 from the germline V gene are LGHNA and YSLEER. This CDR3 comprises 16 residues. V was shortened by 4 bases and J by 0 bases, with 10 bases between the two germline ends. The CDR3 here is CASSPGQHSGANVLTF. The DNA for the CDR3 is TGCGCCAGCAGCCCTGGACAGCACTCTGGGGCCAACGTCCTGACTTTC.

This clonotype was seen a few times. The rearrangement uses TRBV7-8 and TRBJ2-1; no clear D. The V end lost 1 base, the J end lost 8 bases, and 3 bases lay between the germline ends. There are 11 residues in the CDR3. Germline CDR1 and CDR2: SGHVS and FQNEAQ. CDR3 in amino acids: CASSLVYEQFF. The DNA of the CDR3 is TGTGCCAGCAGCTTAGTTTATGAGCAGTTCTTC.

The V gene is TRBV19, the J gene TRBJ1-3, with D unresolved. Germline loops: CDR1 LNHDA, CDR2 SQIVND (reference sequence). Deletions cut 9 bases from V and 0 bases from J, with 18 bases between. The CDR3 loop spans 16 amino acids. In DNA, the CDR3 is TGTGCCAGCGCCCGGCCCAGGAGCTTCTCTGGAAACACCATATATTTT. This encodes CASARPRSFSGNTIYF.

The rearrangement uses TRBV4-2 and TRBJ2-7; 9 bases match TRBD2. With 1 base clipped from V and 8 bases from J, the junction kept 9 bases outside the gene matches. Per germline, CDR1 LGHNA and CDR2 YNFKEQ. The length of the CDR3 is 15 residues. The CDR3 sequence: CASSQVSPSGEKQYF. CDR3 nucleotides: TGTGCCAGCAGCCAAGTCAGTCCTAGCGGGGAAAAGCAGTACTTC.

The rearrangement joins TRBV5-6 to TRBJ1-6; TRBD1 aligns across 8 bases. The V gene end was trimmed by 3 bases and the J gene end by 3 bases; junction bases not matched to a gene: 2. In germline, CDR1 is SGHDT, CDR2 YYEEEE. The CDR3 extends over 15 amino acids. CDR3: CASSSGQGYNSPLHF. The CDR3 DNA reads as TGTGCCAGCAGCTCCGGACAGGGCTATAATTCACCCCTCCACTTT.

The chain carries TRBV7-3 and TRBJ2-3; D ambiguous. CDR3 length: 15 residues. CDR1 is SGHTA and CDR2 is FQGTGA in the germline V gene. V lost 3 bases, J lost 0 bases, and 10 bases lay in between. Here the CDR3 reads CASSLLGTSTDTQYF. The CDR3 DNA reads TGTGCCAGCAGCTTGCTGGGAACTAGCACAGATACGCAGTATTTT.

This chain joins TRBV6-5 and TRBJ2-7; D gene ambiguous. This CDR3 has 15 amino acids. V gave up 0 bases and J gave up 6 bases, with 15 bases separating them. Germline V CDR1 and CDR2: MNHEY, SVGAGI. The CDR3 DNA follows: TGTGCCAGCAGTTACTCGACGGCAGGTCTAGGCGAGCAGTACTTC. It encodes CASSYSTAGLGEQYF.

The chain couples TRBV4-1 to TRBJ2-7; D might be TRBD1 (7 bases). Germline V lookup: CDR1 MGHRA, CDR2 YSYEKL. V lost 1 base and J 3 bases, leaving 13 bases between the germline ends. The CDR3 is 15 amino acids. CDR3 nucleotide sequence: TGCGCCAGCAGCCAAGGTGGGCAGGGGGGCTACGAGCAGTACTTC. Translating it yields CASSQGGQGGYEQYF.

The chain couples TRBV20-1 to TRBJ2-1, with D unclear. Trimming removed 0 bases at V and 12 bases at J, with 9 bases between. In germline, CDR1 is DFQATT, CDR2 SNEGSKA (reference sequence). CDR3 length: 11 amino acids. In DNA, the CDR3 is TGCAGTGCTAGAGAGGCAGGCGGGCAGTTCTTC. Amino acid sequence: CSAREAGGQFF.

This clonotype was observed a handful of times. The chain couples TRBV6-1 to TRBJ1-2; D unclear. Germline loops: CDR1 MNHNS, CDR2 SASEGT. This CDR3 has 14 residues. The V and J ends lost 0 bases and 6 bases respectively, with 11 bases between them. In DNA, the CDR3 is TGTGCCAGCAGTGAAGCAGGCAGGAAAGATGGCTACACCTTC. It is translated as CASSEAGRKDGYTF.

The chain joins TRBV6-5 to TRBJ1-1, with 9 positions matching TRBD1. Trimming cost V 3 bases and J 4 bases; bases outside gene matches: 3. The germline V gene encodes CDR1 MNHEY and CDR2 SVGAGI. The CDR3 consists of 14 residues. The CDR3 nucleotides are TGTGCCAGCAGTTATGGGACAGGGCCCACTGAAGCTTTCTTT. It encodes CASSYGTGPTEAFF.

The J gene is TRBJ2-1, the V gene TRBV6-5, with D perhaps matching TRBD1 or TRBD2 (6 bases each). Trimming cost V 3 bases and J 6 bases, with 15 bases left between them. Germline V gives CDR1 MNHEY, CDR2 SVGAGI. The CDR3 totals 15 residues. The CDR3 nucleotides are TGTGCCAGCAGTTATAGGGGGACTGGGGTCAATGAGCAGTTCTTC. Protein: CASSYRGTGVNEQFF.

The chain joins TRBV12-3 or TRBV12-4 to TRBJ2-2; D is unclear. CDR3 length equals 16 residues. V was pared by 6 bases and J by 0 bases, with 14 bases between. The CDR3 here is CASSSSPYANTGELFF. The CDR3 DNA reads as TGTGCCAGCAGCTCATCCCCCTACGCGAACACCGGGGAGCTGTTTTTT.

The table lists this clonotype with a few counts. The rearrangement joins TRBV5-1 to TRBJ2-7; D unresolved. This CDR3 contains 14 residues. The germline V gene has CDR1 SGHRS and CDR2 YFSETQ. Trimming left V 4 bases short and J 4 bases short, with 15 bases between. CDR3 in amino acids: CASSPRAGTYEQYF. In DNA form, the CDR3 reads TGCGCCAGCAGCCCCCGGGCCGGCACTTACGAGCAGTACTTC.

This clonotype showed up many times. V is TRBV27 and J is TRBJ2-1, with 7 bases matching TRBD2. This CDR3 spans 14 amino acids. Germline values: CDR1 MNHEY, CDR2 SMNVEV (reference sequence). Trimming took 7 bases from V and 2 from J; bases not matched to a gene: 5. CDR3 region: CASKIAGAYNEQFF. The CDR3 DNA follows: TGTGCCAGCAAGATAGCGGGTGCCTACAATGAGCAGTTCTTC.

The CDR3 reads CASSLSGAIAEETQYF. The CDR3 bases are TGTGCCAGCAGCTTATCAGGGGCGATAGCCGAAGAGACCCAGTACTTC. The chain carries TRBV7-6 and TRBJ2-5, with a possible D match to TRBD1 (6 bases). Germline V gene data show CDR1 as SGHVS and CDR2 as FNYEAQ. V was pared by 2 bases and J by 3 bases, with 16 bases between. CDR3 size: 16 residues.

This clonotype was recorded a few times. The CDR3 loop is CSAETGGSSYEQYF. The CDR3 coding sequence is TGCAGTGCTGAAACAGGGGGGAGCTCCTACGAGCAGTACTTC. The chain has TRBV20-1 and TRBJ2-7; 8 nucleotides line up with TRBD1. CDR1 is DFQATT and CDR2 is SNEGSKA in the germline V gene (reference sequence). With V trimmed by 5 bases and J by 0 bases, 6 bases remained unmatched. This CDR3 is built from 14 residues.

V and J are TRBV10-3 and TRBJ2-5; perhaps TRBD2 as D (6 bases). Germline V lookup: CDR1 ENHRY, CDR2 SYGVKD. The V end lost 5 bases, the J end lost 5 bases, and 15 bases lay between the germline ends. This CDR3 has 14 amino acids. The CDR3 is CAISFSGLSETQYF. CDR3 bases: TGTGCCATCAGTTTTTCAGGACTATCGGAGACCCAGTACTTC.

This clonotype has more than one count but fewer than ten. V and J are TRBV7-8 and TRBJ2-3; D ambiguous. There are 12 residues in the CDR3. Germline-derived CDR1 and CDR2 are SGHVS and FQNEAQ. V dropped 5 bases and J dropped 5 bases, with 8 bases sitting between them. This CDR3 reads CASSPDKDTQYF. The CDR3 DNA reads TGTGCCAGCAGCCCGGATAAAGATACGCAGTATTTT.

This clonotype turned up a few times. This rearrangement joins TRBV7-8 to TRBJ1-3; no clear D gene. CDR1 SGHVS and CDR2 FQNEAQ come from the germline V gene. Trimming left V 4 bases short and J 0 bases short, with 13 bases between. The CDR3 length is 16 residues. CDR3 amino acids: CASSSTYRDSGNTIYF. The DNA for the CDR3 is TGTGCCAGCAGCTCTACCTACAGAGACTCTGGAAACACCATATATTTT.

J is TRBJ2-3 and V is TRBV7-9; D is unclear. V was clipped by 6 bases and J by 1 base, with 17 bases between them. Germline CDR1 and CDR2: SEHNR and FQNEAQ (reference sequence). The CDR3 consists of 16 residues. CDR3 DNA sequence: TGTGCCAGCAGTTTGCTATCTGGAGCCCGCACAGATACGCAGTATTTT. Its translation: CASSLLSGARTDTQYF.